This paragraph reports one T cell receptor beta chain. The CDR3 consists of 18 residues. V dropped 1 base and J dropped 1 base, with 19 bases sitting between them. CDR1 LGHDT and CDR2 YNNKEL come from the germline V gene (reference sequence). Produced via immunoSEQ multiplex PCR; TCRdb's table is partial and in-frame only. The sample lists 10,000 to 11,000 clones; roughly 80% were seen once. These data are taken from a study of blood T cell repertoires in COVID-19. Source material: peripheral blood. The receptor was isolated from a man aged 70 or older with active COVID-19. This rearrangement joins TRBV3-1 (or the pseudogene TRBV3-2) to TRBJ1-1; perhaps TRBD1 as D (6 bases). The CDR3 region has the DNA TGTGCCAGCAGCCAAGTCGAAATCACCAGGGGTCGGAACACTGAAGCTTTCTTT. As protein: CASSQVEITRGRNTEAFF.